Following are 25 T cell receptor beta chains from one sample sequenced in a study of T cell repertoires in cytomegalovirus infection. TCRdb re-analysed the reads in MiXCR, keeping a single row per CDR3 protein. The sample has under 200,000 distinct CDR3 sequences, 9.5% seen once; the top ten hold about 4.6%. Sequenced input: PBMCs. All receptors derive from a human donor in good health (CMV status not recorded). Some clones in this sample may be carry-over from other donors' samples.

A few counts support this clonotype. The chain joins TRBV28 to TRBJ2-7; D may match TRBD1 or TRBD2 (5 bases each). V was cut by 7 bases and J by 3 bases, with 10 bases left in between. This CDR3 has 12 residues. The V gene's germline CDR1 is MDHEN and CDR2 SYDVKM. The chain's CDR3 is CASTGTLYEQYF. CDR3 sequence (DNA): TGTGCCAGCACCGGGACCCTCTACGAGCAGTACTTC. The complete variable domain, with remaining parts taken from reference TRBV28 and TRBJ2-7, reads DVKVTQSSRYLVKRTGEKVFLECVQDMDHENMFWYRQDPGLGLRLIYFSYDVKMKEKGDIPEGYSVSREKKERFSLILESASTNQTSMYLCASTGTLYEQYFGPGTRLTVT.

This sequence joins TRBV28 and TRBJ2-2; the D is unclear. Germline CDR1 and CDR2: MDHEN and SYDVKM. The CDR3 has 13 residues. V lost 3 bases and J 5 bases, leaving 7 bases between the germline ends. Written as DNA, the CDR3 is TGTGCCAGCAGTTTCTCGGTGACCGGGGAGCTGTTTTTT. Residues: CASSFSVTGELFF.

With regard to this clonotype: Being one base from a much bigger clone, this may be a read error. The chain recombines TRBV2 with TRBJ1-1; 9 nucleotides match TRBD1. After removal of 5 bases from V and 0 bases from J, the junction contained 1 base not matched to a gene. Germline CDR1 reads SNHLY; CDR2 reads FYNNEI. This CDR3 contains 14 residues. CDR3: CASSWDRVNTEAFF. The CDR3 DNA follows: TGTGCCAGCAGTTGGGACAGGGTGAACACTGAAGCTTTCTTT.

This clonotype was counted at least ten times. The chain recombines TRBV12-3 or TRBV12-4 with TRBJ2-7, with 7 bases identical to TRBD1. This CDR3 is 16 amino acids long. V trimming: 6 bases; J trimming: 7 bases; junction bases outside the gene matches: 18. The CDR3 DNA reads TGTGCCAGCAGCCACCGGACCCTGGGGACAGCTCGGGAGCAGTACTTC. This encodes CASSHRTLGTAREQYF.

This clonotype came up many times. The rearrangement links TRBV4-1 to TRBJ1-2, with a weak D call TRBD1 (5 bases). Trimming took off 3 bases at V and 8 bases at J, with 13 bases between the two ends. This CDR3 spans 13 amino acids. From germline, CDR1 is MGHRA and CDR2 YSYEKL. The CDR3 is CASSHLTGTGYTF. The CDR3 DNA reads TGCGCCAGCAGCCACCTGACCGGGACCGGCTACACCTTC.

This chain uses TRBV20-1 with TRBJ2-7; 7 positions match TRBD2. From germline, CDR1 is DFQATT and CDR2 SNEGSKA (reference sequence). V shed 3 bases, J shed 3 bases, and the junction held 8 bases outside the gene matches. The CDR3 covers 14 residues. The CDR3 region is CSARATGGSYEQYF. DNA of the CDR3: TGCAGTGCTAGGGCTACGGGGGGTAGCTACGAGCAGTACTTC.

This clonotype was seen a handful of times. This rearrangement joins TRBV7-2 to TRBJ1-1; D is uncertain. Per germline, CDR1 SGHTA and CDR2 FQGNSA. This CDR3 is built from 12 residues. V was pared by 3 bases and J by 6 bases, with 8 bases between. In nucleotides, the CDR3 is TGTGCCAGCAGCTTTTTTAGGGCTGAAGCTTTCTTT. Protein product: CASSFFRAEAFF.

The sample holds many counts of this clonotype. V gene TRBV2 combines with J gene TRBJ2-5, with D perhaps being TRBD1 or TRBD2 (5 bases each). The CDR3 has 14 residues. Germline V lookup: CDR1 SNHLY, CDR2 FYNNEI. V lost 5 bases, J lost 4 bases, and 14 bases lay in between. CDR3 amino acids: CASSLGTSVETQYF. The CDR3 region has the DNA TGTGCCAGCAGTCTAGGGACCTCGGTAGAGACCCAGTACTTC.

The rearrangement links TRBV27 to TRBJ1-5; 7 nucleotides agree with TRBD1. With V trimmed by 6 bases and J by 6 bases, 5 bases remained unmatched. CDR1 MNHEY and CDR2 SMNVEV come from the germline V gene (reference sequence). This CDR3 contains 13 residues. The CDR3 sequence: CASRRQGGQPQHF. The CDR3 region has the DNA TGTGCCAGCAGGCGACAGGGTGGTCAGCCCCAGCATTTT.

This clonotype was seen ten or more times. The rearrangement joins TRBV7-9 to TRBJ2-7, with D unresolved. The CDR3 spans 14 residues. Trimming removed 5 bases at V and 2 bases at J, with 13 bases between. CDR1 is SEHNR, CDR2 FQNEAQ, per germline (reference sequence). The CDR3: CASSTTSTPYEQYF. The CDR3 DNA follows: TGTGCCAGCAGCACCACTTCAACCCCCTACGAGCAGTACTTC.

This rearrangement joins TRBV7-6 to TRBJ1-3, with TRBD1 as a possible D gene (5 bases). Trimming shortened V by 3 bases and J by 0 bases, and 9 bases separated the two germline ends. Germline V gene lookup returns CDR1 SGHVS and CDR2 FNYEAQ. There are 15 residues in the CDR3. The CDR3 reads CASSLGVTSGNTIYF. The CDR3 DNA reads as TGTGCCAGCAGCTTGGGGGTAACCTCTGGAAACACCATATATTTT.

This clonotype was picked up many times. The chain has TRBV7-2 and TRBJ2-3, with D tentatively TRBD2 (5 bases). Germline-derived CDR1 and CDR2 are SGHTA and FQGNSA. The CDR3 has 15 amino acids. V dropped 2 bases and J dropped 0 bases, with 9 bases sitting between them. The CDR3 DNA is TGTGCCAGCAGCTTATACCGGGGTAGCACAGATACGCAGTATTTT. Translating gives CASSLYRGSTDTQYF.

This clonotype came up many times. The CDR3 DNA is TGTGCCAGCAGTTATAACAGGTTCACAGATACGCAGTATTTT. Translated, it gives CASSYNRFTDTQYF. The gene calls are TRBV6-1 and TRBJ2-3, with D perhaps TRBD1 (5 bases). The CDR3 contains 14 residues. Germline V gene lookup returns CDR1 MNHNS and CDR2 SASEGT. V was trimmed by 5 bases and J by 2 bases, leaving 11 bases between them.

This clonotype showed up many times. CDR3: CASSETQEHFYEQYF. The CDR3 nucleotides are TGTGCCAGCAGCGAAACACAGGAACACTTCTACGAGCAGTACTTC. This chain joins TRBV9 and TRBJ2-7, with a tentative D call TRBD1 (5 bases). The length of the CDR3 is 15 residues. V dropped 3 bases and J dropped 3 bases, with 16 bases sitting between them. Germline V gene data show CDR1 as SGDLS and CDR2 as YYNGEE.

A note on this clonotype: An end of the junction does not agree with germline; a read error may underlie this. The V gene is TRBV28, the J gene TRBJ2-1; TRBD2 aligns across 13 bases. The CDR3 contains 16 residues. CDR1 is MDHEN, CDR2 SYDVKM, per germline. CDR3 protein: CASSLYGTSGKHEQFF. CDR3 DNA sequence: TGTGCCAGCAGTTTGTACGGGACTAGCGGGAAGCATGAGCAGTTCTTT.

In its sample, this clonotype was seen many times. The chain employs TRBV6-2 or TRBV6-3 and TRBJ2-2; D is ambiguous. Germline V CDR1 and CDR2: MNHEY, SVGEGT. Trimming pared 5 bases from V and 7 bases from J, leaving 11 bases between. The CDR3 loop spans 13 amino acids. The CDR3 loop reads CASSPLMNGELFF. CDR3 DNA: TGTGCCAGCAGTCCCCTCATGAACGGGGAGCTGTTTTTT.

This clonotype was observed many times. J is TRBJ2-6 and V is TRBV19; D perhaps matches TRBD1 (6 bases). The V end was cut by 7 bases, the J end by 0 bases, with 13 bases between. Germline V lookup: CDR1 LNHDA, CDR2 SQIVND (reference sequence). This CDR3 contains 16 residues. In DNA, the CDR3 is TGTGCCAGTACCGAGGGGGACGTCTCTGGGGCCAACGTCCTGACTTTC. Amino acid sequence: CASTEGDVSGANVLTF.

In its sample, this clonotype was seen many times. The chain employs TRBV6-5 and TRBJ2-7; 7 bases match TRBD1. The CDR3 totals 15 residues. The germline V gene has CDR1 MNHEY and CDR2 SVGAGI. V lost 6 bases and J lost 1; bases outside the gene matches: 9. The CDR3 sequence is CASRSDRVLSYEQYF. In nucleotides, the CDR3 is TGTGCCAGCAGATCAGACAGGGTTTTGTCCTACGAGCAGTACTTC.

This clonotype was seen repeatedly, ten times or more. The genes are TRBV4-1 and TRBJ1-3; D perhaps matches TRBD1 (5 bases). The germline V and J ends were trimmed by 0 bases and 0 bases, with 12 bases remaining between them. Germline lookup yields CDR1 MGHRA and CDR2 YSYEKL. The CDR3 spans 17 residues. The CDR3 DNA reads TGCGCCAGCAGCCAAGATTGGGGCACAAGCTCTGGAAACACCATATATTTT. This sequence encodes CASSQDWGTSSGNTIYF.

This clonotype was recorded many times. Here the CDR3 reads CASSRSGQLNTGELFF. DNA for the CDR3: TGTGCCAGCAGCCGATCGGGACAGTTAAACACCGGGGAGCTGTTTTTT. This chain connects TRBV6-2 or TRBV6-3 to TRBJ2-2, with 7 bases aligning to TRBD1. Germline lookup yields CDR1 MNHEY and CDR2 SVGEGT. The V gene end was trimmed by 6 bases and the J gene end by 2 bases; junction bases not matched to a gene: 9. The CDR3 contains 16 residues.

This clonotype was detected many times. V gene TRBV20-1 combines with J gene TRBJ2-1; no definite D call. CDR1 and CDR2 from the germline V gene are DFQATT and SNEGSKA (reference sequence). Trimming left V 0 bases short and J 2 bases short, with 20 bases between. This CDR3 has 18 amino acids. The DNA of the CDR3 is TGCAGTGCTAGAGATCGGTTTAAAACACCCGCTGCCTACAATGAGCAGTTCTTC. This encodes CSARDRFKTPAAYNEQFF.

This clonotype was counted at least ten times. This chain joins TRBV5-6 and TRBJ2-5; 11 nucleotides line up with TRBD2. Trimming took 4 bases from V and 5 from J; bases not matched to a gene: 16. Germline V CDR1 and CDR2: SGHDT, YYEEEE. The CDR3 length is 18 residues. Here the CDR3 reads CASSRKLAGVALTETQYF. The CDR3 DNA follows: TGTGCCAGCAGCAGGAAACTAGCGGGAGTCGCTTTGACGGAGACCCAGTACTTC.

The chain carries TRBV20-1 and TRBJ2-1, with TRBD2 identical over 9 bases. Germline V gives CDR1 DFQATT, CDR2 SNEGSKA (reference sequence). CDR3 size: 14 residues. J was trimmed by 9 bases and V by 0 bases; bases with no gene match: 6. The CDR3 sequence is CSARDTTSGFEQFF. As DNA, the CDR3 is TGCAGTGCTAGAGATACCACTAGCGGGTTTGAGCAGTTCTTC.

The table lists this clonotype with a few counts. This sequence joins TRBV7-9 and TRBJ2-1; TRBD1 agrees at 9 bases. The V gene end was trimmed by 4 bases and the J gene end by 10 bases; junction bases not matched to a gene: 17. Looked up from germline, CDR1 is SEHNR and CDR2 is FQNEAQ (reference sequence). The CDR3 has 17 residues. CDR3 residues: CASSSRVGTGISGEQFF. CDR3 sequence (DNA): TGTGCCAGCAGCTCCCGGGTTGGGACAGGGATCAGCGGGGAGCAGTTCTTC.

This clonotype appeared many times. This sequence joins TRBV28 and TRBJ1-5; no firm D call. CDR3 length: 14 amino acids. Germline values: CDR1 MDHEN, CDR2 SYDVKM. Trimming stripped 3 bases from V and 7 bases from J, with 13 bases between. CDR3 in amino acids: CASSLGRFGQPQHF. In DNA form, the CDR3 reads TGTGCCAGCAGTTTGGGCAGGTTCGGACAGCCCCAGCATTTT.